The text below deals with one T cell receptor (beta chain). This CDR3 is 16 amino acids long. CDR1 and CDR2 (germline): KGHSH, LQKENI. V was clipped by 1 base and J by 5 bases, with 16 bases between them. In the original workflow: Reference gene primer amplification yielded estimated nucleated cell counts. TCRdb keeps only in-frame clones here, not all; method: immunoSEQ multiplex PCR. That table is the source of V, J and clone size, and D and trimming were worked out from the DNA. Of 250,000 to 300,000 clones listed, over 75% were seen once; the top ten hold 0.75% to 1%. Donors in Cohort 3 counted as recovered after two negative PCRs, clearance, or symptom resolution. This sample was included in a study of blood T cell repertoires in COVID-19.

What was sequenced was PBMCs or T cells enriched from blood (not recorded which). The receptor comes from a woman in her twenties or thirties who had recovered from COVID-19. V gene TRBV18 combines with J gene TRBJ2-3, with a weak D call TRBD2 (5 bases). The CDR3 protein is CASSPLLAGVGDTQYF. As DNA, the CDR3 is TGTGCCAGCTCACCACTTCTAGCAGGCGTGGGAGATACGCAGTATTTT.